This T cell receptor (beta chain) was sequenced during a study of vaccination and CD4 T cells after COVID-19. Study information: Overlapping peptides covering the spike proteins of SARS-CoV-2, HCoV-NL63, HCoV-OC43 and HCoV-229E were added to stimulate cells.

V lost 6 bases and J lost 4; bases outside the gene matches: 8. Germline loops: CDR1 DFQATT, CDR2 SNEGSKA (reference sequence). The CDR3 consists of 17 residues. Remarks on this clonotype: What it recognizes is unknown.

Treatment defined: roughly 11-day PBMC culture with coronavirus spike peptide pools or control peptides (ViraFEST assay). The Oncomine TCR Beta short-read assay sequenced DNA from cultured CD4+ T cells. One entry per CDR3 protein, called by TCRdb with MiXCR from the PCR reads. This table has more than 15,000 distinct CDR3 sequences, over 55% appearing once. The specimen sequenced was CD4+ T cells from blood, cultured in vitro. The TCR originated in a human donor who had recovered from COVID-19. The chain combines TRBV20-1 with TRBJ2-2; 16 positions match TRBD2. CDR3: CSAAPGLAGGGTGELFF. The CDR3 DNA sequence: TGCAGTGCAGCCCCGGGACTAGCGGGAGGGGGCACCGGGGAGCTGTTTTTT.